This T cell receptor beta chain was identified during a study of shared clonotypes between healthy human individuals. Assay used: immunoSEQ multiplex PCR; TCRdb lists only in-frame clones, some missing. This sample has about 2.5 million clones, with around 93% found just once. The sample comprised naive CD4+ T cells from PBMCs. Noted subset: CD45RA+ positively selected. This receptor was identified in a man aged 18 to 29 in good health. Some clones in this sample may be carry-over from other donors' samples.

The chain's CDR3 is CASSPSGEPHYEQYF. DNA of the CDR3: TGTGCCAGCAGCCCTAGCGGGGAACCCCACTACGAGCAGTACTTC. This rearrangement joins TRBV28 to TRBJ2-7; 9 bases match TRBD2. Trimming took 6 bases from V and 3 from J; bases not matched to a gene: 9. Germline CDR1 MDHEN, CDR2 SYDVKM. CDR3 length: 15 amino acids.